A single T cell receptor (beta chain) is shown here with its context. What it recognizes is unknown. This same CDR3 is encoded by further DNA sequences in the sample. Naive CD8 cells lacked CD45RO, underwent positive selection for CCR7 and left out terminally differentiated effector memory CD45RA+ cells. The V end was cut by 2 bases, the J end by 2 bases, with 1 base between. This CDR3 comprises 12 residues. Germline lookup yields CDR1 SEHNR and CDR2 FQNEAQ (reference sequence). Sequenced by immunoSEQ multiplex PCR; TCRdb stores in-frame clones only, minus some. The table records roughly 1,800,000 clones, about 94% of them present only once. The source of the sample is a study of shared clonotypes between healthy human individuals. The wider study: Per donor, CD8 memory used one plate, CD8 naive used two, CD4 memory used three and CD4 naive used three. Overall study findings and caveats: Clonotype sharing across a few donors was observed for around 5% of naive CD4 clonotypes.

Material for sequencing was naive CD8+ T cells sorted from blood. V gene TRBV7-9 combines with J gene TRBJ2-1; unclear D gene. The TCR comes from a man younger than 35 in good health. In DNA form, the CDR3 reads TGTGCCAGCAGCTTAACCTACAATGAGCAGTTCTTC. Its protein product is CASSLTYNEQFF.